This paragraph reports one T cell receptor beta chain. Its specificity is unknown. The data belong to a study of shared clonotypes between healthy human individuals. Regarding the study as a whole: Deeper or shallower sequencing was expected to change how clonotypes are shared among donors.

With 6 bases clipped from V and 2 bases from J, the junction kept 6 bases outside the gene matches. The germline gives CDR1 SGHAT, CDR2 FQNNGV. The CDR3 runs to 16 residues. Data came from immunoSEQ multiplex PCR; TCRdb stores just in-frame clones and leaves some out. The profile shows 550,000 to 600,000 clones, around 78% of them singletons. The V call is TRBV11-2, the J call TRBJ2-5; 13 bases match TRBD2. This sequence was found in a woman aged 40 to 50 in good health. Some clones in this sample may be carry-over from other donors' samples. Sequenced material: PBMCs. In DNA form, the CDR3 reads TGTGCCAGCAGTCCCCCGGGACTAGCGGGGCAAGAGACCCAGTACTTC. Translated: CASSPPGLAGQETQYF.